This is a list of T cell receptor beta chains from one sample in a study of cytomegalovirus exposure and HLA in healthy donors. TCRdb keeps only in-frame clones here, not all; method: immunoSEQ multiplex PCR. Among 69,000 or so clones listed, about 75% were seen once. The sequenced sample was PBMCs. The source of these receptors is a man aged 18 to 30 in good health and CMV-seronegative. Both conserved end residues are part of each CDR3. The order of the fields is J gene, clone size, V gene, D gene, CDR3 protein, CDR3 DNA. The D gene is left open where the match is weak. Clone size is stated in some rows and not others, as once, few, many or a class when expanded.

TRBJ2-7	-	TRBV5-4	TRBD1	CASSFERGQGAYEQYF	TGTGCCAGCAGCTTCGAGAGAGGACAGGGGGCCTACGAGCAGTACTTC
TRBJ1-4	-	TRBV5-1	-	CASSPAGVNEKLFF	TGCGCCAGTAGCCCGGCGGGGGTTAATGAAAAACTGTTTTTT
TRBJ1-4	-	TRBV7-9	TRBD1	CASSLIRMDRGHEKLFF	TGTGCCAGCAGCTTAATCCGGATGGACAGGGGGCATGAAAAACTGTTTTTT
TRBJ1-2	once	TRBV27	TRBD1	CASSTGTGMDYGYTF	TGTGCCAGCAGTACCGGGACAGGGATGGACTATGGCTACACCTTC
TRBJ1-4	-	TRBV9	-	CASSVAQGNEKLFF	TGTGCCAGCAGCGTAGCGCAGGGGAATGAAAAACTGTTTTTT
TRBJ1-2	-	TRBV27	-	CASKRRGGKENGYTF	TGTGCCAGCAAGCGACGGGGGGGGAAGGAAAATGGCTACACCTTC
TRBJ2-7	-	TRBV4-1	-	CASGQGDNRAYEQYF	TGCGCCAGCGGCCAAGGGGATAACAGGGCCTACGAGCAGTACTTC
TRBJ2-5	-	TRBV5-4	-	CASSLLGAAAQETQYF	TGTGCCAGCAGCTTGCTAGGGGCTGCGGCCCAAGAGACCCAGTACTTC
TRBJ1-1	-	TRBV30	TRBD1	CAWRPYRGLTEAFF	TGTGCCTGGAGACCCTACAGGGGGCTCACTGAAGCTTTCTTT
TRBJ2-3	-	TRBV7-6	TRBD2	CASSPHGGGDTQYF	TGTGCCAGCAGCCCACATGGGGGGGGTGATACGCAGTATTTT
TRBJ1-1	-	TRBV6-5	-	CASRSTGGTEAFF	TGTGCCAGCAGGTCCACGGGGGGCACTGAAGCTTTCTTT
TRBJ2-7	-	TRBV14	-	CASSRQKNYEQYF	TGTGCCAGCAGCCGACAGAAGAACTACGAGCAGTACTTC
TRBJ2-3	-	TRBV14	TRBD1	CASSQLGQFTDTQYF	TGTGCCAGCAGCCAATTGGGACAGTTCACAGATACGCAGTATTTT
TRBJ1-3	-	TRBV7-2	-	CASSLGTGSNTIYF	TGTGCCAGCAGCTTAGGAACAGGGTCAAACACCATATATTTT
TRBJ1-2	-	TRBV19	TRBD1	CATNTGGWGYGYTF	TGTGCCACGAATACAGGGGGCTGGGGCTATGGCTACACCTTC
TRBJ2-1	-	TRBV7-9	TRBD1	CASSPPGQGPYNEQFF	TGTGCCAGCAGCCCTCCGGGACAGGGACCCTACAATGAGCAGTTCTTC
TRBJ1-2	-	TRBV7-2	TRBD1	CASSLALQGAEGYTF	TGTGCCAGCAGCTTAGCATTGCAGGGGGCAGAGGGCTACACCTTC
TRBJ2-4	-	TRBV5-5	-	CASSLAKGERAKNIQYF	TGTGCCAGCAGCTTGGCCAAGGGAGAGAGGGCCAAAAACATTCAGTACTTC
TRBJ1-3	-	TRBV28	TRBD1	CASTRHRGSSGNTIYF	TGTGCCAGCACCCGCCACAGGGGGTCCTCTGGAAACACCATATATTTT
TRBJ2-6	-	TRBV28	TRBD1	CASSFVDRVGPGANVLTF	TGTGCCAGCAGTTTTGTAGACAGGGTGGGTCCTGGGGCCAACGTCCTGACTTTC
TRBJ2-1	-	TRBV14	-	CASSQGRGLRNNEQFF	TGTGCCAGCAGCCAAGGGCGGGGGCTAAGGAACAATGAGCAGTTCTTC
TRBJ2-7	-	TRBV5-1	-	CASSSSYEQYF	TGCGCCAGCAGCTCGTCCTACGAGCAGTACTTC
TRBJ2-5	-	TRBV19	TRBD1	CASSPGDRNQGTQYF	TGTGCCAGTAGCCCCGGGGACAGAAACCAGGGGACCCAGTACTTC
TRBJ1-1	few	TRBV30	-	CAGRRGAEAFF	TGTGCCGGACGGCGGGGGGCTGAAGCTTTCTTT
TRBJ1-2	-	TRBV30	-	CAWSVLRGEDYGYTF	TGTGCCTGGAGTGTACTTCGCGGGGAGGACTATGGCTACACCTTC
TRBJ1-2	-	TRBV7-9	-	CASSPDTLKDYGYTF	TGTGCCAGCAGCCCGGACACCTTAAAGGACTATGGCTACACCTTC
TRBJ1-1	-	TRBV10-3	TRBD1	CAGKVDRGAEAFF	TGTGCCGGGAAGGTGGACAGGGGAGCTGAAGCTTTCTTT
TRBJ2-2	-	TRBV13	TRBD1	CASSSRDRFTGELFF	TGTGCCAGCAGCTCACGGGACAGGTTTACCGGGGAGCTGTTTTTT
TRBJ2-2	once	TRBV5-6	-	CASSLYTLNTGELFF	TGTGCCAGCAGCTTGTATACATTGAACACCGGGGAGCTGTTTTTT
TRBJ1-4	few	TRBV25-1	TRBD1	CASSQAQGIGEKLFF	TGTGCCAGCAGTCAAGCACAGGGGATCGGCGAAAAACTGTTTTTT
TRBJ1-1	few	TRBV9	-	CASSVAGDRGLNTEAFF	TGTGCCAGCAGCGTAGCTGGGGATAGGGGCTTAAACACTGAAGCTTTCTTT
TRBJ1-4	-	TRBV6-1	TRBD1	CASRDPGQVNEKLFF	TGTGCCAGCAGGGATCCGGGACAGGTGAATGAAAAACTGTTTTTT
TRBJ1-1	few	TRBV9	TRBD1	CASSVVWTGGTEAFF	TGTGCCAGCAGCGTAGTGTGGACAGGGGGCACTGAAGCTTTCTTT
TRBJ1-1	-	TRBV19	TRBD1	CASSIGQGRTEAFF	TGTGCCAGTAGTATAGGACAGGGGAGGACTGAAGCTTTCTTT
TRBJ1-2	few	TRBV7-8	-	CASSPGRRGLYGYTF	TGTGCCAGCAGCCCCGGGCGGAGGGGCCTCTATGGCTACACCTTC
TRBJ1-2	-	TRBV29-1	-	CSVEIREGGYTF	TGCAGCGTTGAGATCAGGGAGGGAGGCTACACCTTC
TRBJ1-2	-	TRBV2	-	CASSADLANYGYTF	TGTGCCAGCAGTGCCGACCTAGCTAACTATGGCTACACCTTC
TRBJ2-1	-	TRBV6-5	TRBD2	CASRPGLATNEQFF	TGTGCCAGCAGACCGGGACTAGCTACGAATGAGCAGTTCTTC